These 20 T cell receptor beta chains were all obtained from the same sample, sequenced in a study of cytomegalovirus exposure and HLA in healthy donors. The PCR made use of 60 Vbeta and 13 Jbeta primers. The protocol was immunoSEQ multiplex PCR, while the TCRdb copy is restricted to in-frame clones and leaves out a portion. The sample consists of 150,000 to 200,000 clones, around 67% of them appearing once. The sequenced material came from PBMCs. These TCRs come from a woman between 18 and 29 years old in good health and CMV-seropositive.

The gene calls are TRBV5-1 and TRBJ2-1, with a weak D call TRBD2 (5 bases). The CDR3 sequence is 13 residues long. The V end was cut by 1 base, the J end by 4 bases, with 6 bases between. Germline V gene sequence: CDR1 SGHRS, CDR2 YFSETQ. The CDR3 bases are TGCGCCAGCAGCTTGACGGGGTACAATGAGCAGTTCTTC. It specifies CASSLTGYNEQFF.

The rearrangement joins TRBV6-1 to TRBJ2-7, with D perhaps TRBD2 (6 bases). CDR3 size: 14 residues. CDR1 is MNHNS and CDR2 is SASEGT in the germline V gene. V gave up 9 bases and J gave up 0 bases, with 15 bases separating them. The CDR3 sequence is CASGSGDSSYEQYF. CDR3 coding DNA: TGTGCCAGTGGCTCGGGGGATAGCTCCTACGAGCAGTACTTC.

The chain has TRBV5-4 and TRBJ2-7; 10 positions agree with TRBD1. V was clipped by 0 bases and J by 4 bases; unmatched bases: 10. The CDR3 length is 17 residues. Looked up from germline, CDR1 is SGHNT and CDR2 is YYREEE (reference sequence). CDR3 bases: TGTGCCAGCAGCTTGGGCGGGGGGACAGGGGCTATTTACGAGCAGTACTTC. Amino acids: CASSLGGGTGAIYEQYF.

Written as DNA, the CDR3 is TGTGCCAGCAGTCCATGGGGAGGTACCCTGAACACTGAAGCTTTCTTT. Translation gives CASSPWGGTLNTEAFF. The rearrangement links TRBV28 to TRBJ1-1; D ambiguous. CDR3 size: 16 residues. Trimming removed 5 bases from V and 0 bases from J, with 16 bases in between. CDR1 and CDR2 from the germline V gene are MDHEN and SYDVKM.

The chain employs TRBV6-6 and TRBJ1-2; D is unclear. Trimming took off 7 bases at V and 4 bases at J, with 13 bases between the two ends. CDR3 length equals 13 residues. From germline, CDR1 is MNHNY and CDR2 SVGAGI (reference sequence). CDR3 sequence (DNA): TGTGCCAGCACCAACGGTCCCTTCTATGGCTACACCTTC. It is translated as CASTNGPFYGYTF.

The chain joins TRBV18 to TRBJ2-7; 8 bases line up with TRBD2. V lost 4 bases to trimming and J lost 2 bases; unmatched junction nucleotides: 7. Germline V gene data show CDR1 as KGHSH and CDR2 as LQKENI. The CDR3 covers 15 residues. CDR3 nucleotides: TGTGCCAGCTCACTGGGAGCGGGAGAAGCCTACGAGCAGTACTTC. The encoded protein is CASSLGAGEAYEQYF.

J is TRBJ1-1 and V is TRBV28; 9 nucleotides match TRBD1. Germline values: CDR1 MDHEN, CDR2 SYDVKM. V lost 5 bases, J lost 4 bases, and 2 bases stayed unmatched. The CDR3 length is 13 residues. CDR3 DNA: TGTGCCAGCAGTGACAGGGGGACCACTGAAGCTTTCTTT. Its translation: CASSDRGTTEAFF.

The CDR3 reads CAIRVTGPPRYGYTF. The DNA for the CDR3 is TGTGCCATCCGGGTGACAGGCCCCCCCCGCTATGGCTACACCTTC. The chain is built from TRBV10-3 and TRBJ1-2; maybe TRBD1 (6 bases). Deletions cut 8 bases from V and 4 bases from J, with 20 bases between. The CDR3 is 15 residues long. Germline-derived CDR1 and CDR2 are ENHRY and SYGVKD.

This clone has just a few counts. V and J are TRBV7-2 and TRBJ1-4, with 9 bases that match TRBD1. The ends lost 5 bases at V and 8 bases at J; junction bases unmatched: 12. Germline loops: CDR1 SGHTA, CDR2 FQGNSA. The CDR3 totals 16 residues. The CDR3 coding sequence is TGTGCCAGCAGCCCGACGAAGGGACAGGGCGGGGAAAAACTGTTTTTT. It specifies CASSPTKGQGGEKLFF.

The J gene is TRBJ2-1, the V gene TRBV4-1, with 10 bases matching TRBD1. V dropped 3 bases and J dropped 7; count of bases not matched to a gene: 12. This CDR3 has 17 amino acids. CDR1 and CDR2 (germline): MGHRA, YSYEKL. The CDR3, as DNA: TGCGCCAGCAGCCACCCGGTCGGGACAGGGGCCAAAAATGAGCAGTTCTTC. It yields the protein CASSHPVGTGAKNEQFF.

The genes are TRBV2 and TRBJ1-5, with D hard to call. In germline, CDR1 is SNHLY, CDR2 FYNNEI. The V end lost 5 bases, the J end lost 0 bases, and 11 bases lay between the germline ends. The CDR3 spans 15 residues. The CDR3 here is CASSTRRYSNQPQHF. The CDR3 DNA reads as TGTGCCAGCAGTACTCGGAGGTATAGCAATCAGCCCCAGCATTTT.

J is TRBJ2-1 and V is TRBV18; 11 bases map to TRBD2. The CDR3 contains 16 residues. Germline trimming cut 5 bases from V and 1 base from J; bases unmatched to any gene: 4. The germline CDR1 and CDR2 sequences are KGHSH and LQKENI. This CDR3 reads CASSFRLAGSYNEQFF. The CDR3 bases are TGTGCCAGCTCATTCCGACTAGCGGGATCCTACAATGAGCAGTTCTTC.

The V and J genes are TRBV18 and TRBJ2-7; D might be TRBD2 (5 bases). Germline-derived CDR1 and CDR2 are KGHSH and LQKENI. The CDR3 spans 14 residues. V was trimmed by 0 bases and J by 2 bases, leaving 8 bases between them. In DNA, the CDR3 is TGTGCCAGCTCACCACCTAGCGCTCCCTACGAGCAGTACTTC. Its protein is CASSPPSAPYEQYF.

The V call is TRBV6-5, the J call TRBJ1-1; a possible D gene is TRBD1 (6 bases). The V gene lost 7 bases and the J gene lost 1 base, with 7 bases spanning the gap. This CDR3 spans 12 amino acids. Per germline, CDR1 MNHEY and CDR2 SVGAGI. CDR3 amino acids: CASKQGNTEAFF. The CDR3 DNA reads TGTGCCAGCAAACAGGGGAACACTGAAGCTTTCTTT.

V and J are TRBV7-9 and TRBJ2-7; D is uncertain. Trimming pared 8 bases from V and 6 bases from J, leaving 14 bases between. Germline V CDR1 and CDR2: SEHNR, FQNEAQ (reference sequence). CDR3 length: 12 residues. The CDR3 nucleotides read TGTGCCAGCCAAGCTTCGGGTGGCGAGCAGTACTTC. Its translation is CASQASGGEQYF.

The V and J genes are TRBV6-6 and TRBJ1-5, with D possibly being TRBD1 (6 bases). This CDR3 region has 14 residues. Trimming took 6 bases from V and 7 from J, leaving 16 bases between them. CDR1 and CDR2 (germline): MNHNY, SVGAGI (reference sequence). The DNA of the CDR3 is TGTGCCAGCAGATTGTGGGACACAGAGCAGCCCCAGCATTTT. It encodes CASRLWDTEQPQHF.

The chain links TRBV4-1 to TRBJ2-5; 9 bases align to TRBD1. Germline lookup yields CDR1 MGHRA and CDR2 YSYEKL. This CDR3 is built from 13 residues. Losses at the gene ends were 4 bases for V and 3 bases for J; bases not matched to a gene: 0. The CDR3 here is CASSRQGEETQYF. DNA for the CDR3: TGCGCCAGCAGCCGACAGGGGGAAGAGACCCAGTACTTC.

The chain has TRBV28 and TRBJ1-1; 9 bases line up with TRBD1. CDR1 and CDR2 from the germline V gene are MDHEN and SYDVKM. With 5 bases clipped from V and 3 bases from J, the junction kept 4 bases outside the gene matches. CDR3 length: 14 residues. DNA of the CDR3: TGTGCCAGCAGTCGACAGGGGGTGGACACTGAAGCTTTCTTT. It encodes CASSRQGVDTEAFF.

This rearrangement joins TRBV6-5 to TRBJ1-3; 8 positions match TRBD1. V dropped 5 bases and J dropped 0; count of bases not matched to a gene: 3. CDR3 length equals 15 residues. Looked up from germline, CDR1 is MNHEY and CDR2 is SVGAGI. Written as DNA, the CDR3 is TGTGCCAGCAGTGGGGACAGGTTCTCTGGAAACACCATATATTTT. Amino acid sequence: CASSGDRFSGNTIYF.

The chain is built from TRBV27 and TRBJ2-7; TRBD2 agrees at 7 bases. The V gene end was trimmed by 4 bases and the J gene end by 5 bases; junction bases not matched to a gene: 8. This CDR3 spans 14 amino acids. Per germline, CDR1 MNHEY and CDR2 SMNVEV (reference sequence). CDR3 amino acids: CASSSGGGPHEQYF. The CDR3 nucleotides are TGTGCCAGCAGTTCTGGGGGAGGGCCCCACGAGCAGTACTTC.